The rows below give T cell receptor beta chains drawn from one sample of a study of cytomegalovirus exposure and HLA in healthy donors. The table came from immunoSEQ multiplex PCR; TCRdb's copy has only in-frame clones and leaves some out. The data contain 100,000 to 130,000 clones, roughly 73% of them singletons. Source material: PBMCs. These TCRs come from a young man in good health and CMV-seronegative. The CDR3 runs from the conserved cysteine through the conserved F or W. Fields, in order: CDR3 protein, CDR3 DNA, J gene, V gene, clone size, D gene. D genes are given only for firm matches. For some rows the clone size is stated as once, few or many, or as a class when expanded; others skip it.

CDR3: CASSQLSIGGAFF
DNA: TGTGCCAGCAGCCAATTGTCGATCGGGGGGGCTTTCTTT
J: TRBJ1-1
V: TRBV14
size: .
D: .

CDR3: CASSWGQGSNEQFF
DNA: TGCGCCAGCAGCTGGGGACAGGGGAGCAATGAGCAGTTCTTC
J: TRBJ2-1
V: TRBV5-1
size: .
D: TRBD1

CDR3: CASSSRGQGNSPLHF
DNA: TGTGCCAGCAGTTCCCGGGGACAGGGCAACTCACCCCTCCACTTT
J: TRBJ1-6
V: TRBV6-6
size: once
D: TRBD1

CDR3: CASSITGGINTGELFF
DNA: TGTGCCAGTAGTATAACAGGGGGAATAAACACCGGGGAGCTGTTTTTT
J: TRBJ2-2
V: TRBV19
size: .
D: TRBD1

CDR3: CASRPGTTIRRTEAFF
DNA: TGTGCCAGCAGGCCTGGGACTACTATCCGGAGGACTGAAGCTTTCTTT
J: TRBJ1-1
V: TRBV5-4
size: few
D: .

CDR3: CASSDSSGANVLTF
DNA: TGTGCCAGCAGTGACAGCTCTGGGGCCAACGTCCTGACTTTC
J: TRBJ2-6
V: TRBV28
size: .
D: .

CDR3: CASSLRTGGIDTQYF
DNA: TGTGCCAGCAGCTTAAGGACAGGGGGGATAGATACGCAGTATTTT
J: TRBJ2-3
V: TRBV11-2
size: .
D: TRBD1

CDR3: CASMTTEYNSPLHF
DNA: TGTGCCAGCATGACGACAGAATATAATTCACCCCTCCACTTT
J: TRBJ1-6
V: TRBV6-1
size: .
D: .

CDR3: CASNHGDFNEQFF
DNA: TGTGCCAGCAACCACGGGGACTTTAATGAGCAGTTCTTC
J: TRBJ2-1
V: TRBV6-1
size: .
D: .

CDR3: CASSVEEGARNTEAFF
DNA: TGTGCCAGCAGCGTAGAGGAGGGGGCGCGGAACACTGAAGCTTTCTTT
J: TRBJ1-1
V: TRBV9
size: .
D: TRBD1

CDR3: CARSDGRGYEQYF
DNA: TGTGCCAGAAGCGACGGGAGGGGTTATGAGCAGTACTTC
J: TRBJ2-7
V: TRBV5-3
size: few
D: TRBD2

CDR3: CASSVDRGYEQYF
DNA: TGTGCCAGCAGTGTGGACAGGGGTTACGAGCAGTACTTC
J: TRBJ2-7
V: TRBV11-3
size: .
D: TRBD1

CDR3: CASSPTGGVQETQYF
DNA: TGTGCCAGCAGCCCAACCGGCGGGGTCCAAGAGACCCAGTACTTC
J: TRBJ2-5
V: TRBV7-3
size: .
D: .

CDR3: CASRRGEGLLDTQYF
DNA: TGTGCCAGCAGGCGCGGGGAGGGCCTACTAGATACGCAGTATTTT
J: TRBJ2-3
V: TRBV28
size: .
D: TRBD2

CDR3: CARSTAGGHPSYEQYF
DNA: TGTGCCAGAAGCACGGCGGGGGGGCACCCCTCCTACGAGCAGTACTTC
J: TRBJ2-7
V: TRBV5-3
size: .
D: TRBD2

CDR3: CASSQDRGDEQFF
DNA: TGTGCCAGCAGCCAAGATCGGGGGGATGAGCAGTTCTTC
J: TRBJ2-1
V: TRBV4-2
size: .
D: TRBD2

CDR3: CAVRNDRALTETQYF
DNA: TGTGCCGTCCGAAATGACAGGGCGTTGACAGAGACCCAGTACTTC
J: TRBJ2-5
V: TRBV10-3
size: few
D: TRBD1

CDR3: CAISESRETGQFF
DNA: TGTGCCATCAGTGAGTCTCGTGAGACTGGGCAGTTCTTC
J: TRBJ2-1
V: TRBV10-3
size: .
D: .

CDR3: CASSIRLAGSYEQYF
DNA: TGTGCCAGTAGTATAAGGCTAGCGGGGTCCTACGAGCAGTACTTC
J: TRBJ2-7
V: TRBV19
size: once
D: TRBD2

CDR3: CASSQGASPLHF
DNA: TGTGCCAGCAGCCAAGGGGCCTCACCCCTCCACTTT
J: TRBJ1-6
V: TRBV7-9
size: .
D: .

CDR3: CASSIDQGRELFF
DNA: TGTGCCAGTAGTATAGATCAGGGGCGGGAGCTGTTTTTT
J: TRBJ2-2
V: TRBV19
size: .
D: .

CDR3: CASSPPPGQGLSGANVLTF
DNA: TGTGCCAGCAGCCCTCCCCCTGGACAGGGGCTATCTGGGGCCAACGTCCTGACTTTC
J: TRBJ2-6
V: TRBV7-9
size: .
D: TRBD1

CDR3: CASSQKTSGAAGELFF
DNA: TGTGCCAGCAGCCAAAAGACTAGCGGGGCCGCCGGGGAGCTGTTTTTT
J: TRBJ2-2
V: TRBV4-2
size: .
D: TRBD2

CDR3: CASTLRDSTGELFF
DNA: TGTGCCAGCACCCTCCGGGACTCCACCGGGGAGCTGTTTTTT
J: TRBJ2-2
V: TRBV2
size: .
D: .

CDR3: CASSRGQSKHTQYF
DNA: TGTGCCAGCAGTCGCGGACAGTCCAAGCACACCCAGTACTTC
J: TRBJ2-5
V: TRBV6-5
size: .
D: .

CDR3: CASSLGTGTEQYF
DNA: TGTGCCAGCAGTTTAGGGACAGGGACCGAGCAGTACTTC
J: TRBJ2-7
V: TRBV27
size: once
D: TRBD1

CDR3: CASSSGQGNEQFF
DNA: TGTGCCAGCAGCTCCGGACAGGGCAATGAGCAGTTCTTC
J: TRBJ2-1
V: TRBV7-7
size: .
D: TRBD1

CDR3: CASSPRDIPYEQYF
DNA: TGTGCCAGCTCACCCAGGGACATACCCTACGAGCAGTACTTC
J: TRBJ2-7
V: TRBV18
size: .
D: .

CDR3: CASSNTGREQYF
DNA: TGTGCCAGCAGTAACACAGGGCGGGAGCAGTACTTC
J: TRBJ2-7
V: TRBV6-6
size: few
D: .

CDR3: CASSGGTGGLNTEAFF
DNA: TGTGCCAGCAGTGGCGGGACAGGGGGCCTGAACACTGAAGCTTTCTTT
J: TRBJ1-1
V: TRBV27
size: .
D: TRBD1